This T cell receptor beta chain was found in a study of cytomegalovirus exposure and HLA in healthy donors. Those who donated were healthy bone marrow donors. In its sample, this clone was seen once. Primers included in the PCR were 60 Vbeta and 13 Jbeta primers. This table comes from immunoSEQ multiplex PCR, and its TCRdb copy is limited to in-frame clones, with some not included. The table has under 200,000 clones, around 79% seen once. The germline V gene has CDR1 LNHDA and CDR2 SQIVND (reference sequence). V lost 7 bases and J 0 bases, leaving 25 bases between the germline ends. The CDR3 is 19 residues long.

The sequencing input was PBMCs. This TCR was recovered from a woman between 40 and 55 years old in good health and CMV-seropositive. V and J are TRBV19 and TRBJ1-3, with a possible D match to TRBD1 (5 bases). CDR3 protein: CASIQTAGDTAFSGNTIYF. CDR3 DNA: TGTGCCAGTATACAGACAGCCGGAGATACCGCCTTCTCTGGAAACACCATATATTTT.